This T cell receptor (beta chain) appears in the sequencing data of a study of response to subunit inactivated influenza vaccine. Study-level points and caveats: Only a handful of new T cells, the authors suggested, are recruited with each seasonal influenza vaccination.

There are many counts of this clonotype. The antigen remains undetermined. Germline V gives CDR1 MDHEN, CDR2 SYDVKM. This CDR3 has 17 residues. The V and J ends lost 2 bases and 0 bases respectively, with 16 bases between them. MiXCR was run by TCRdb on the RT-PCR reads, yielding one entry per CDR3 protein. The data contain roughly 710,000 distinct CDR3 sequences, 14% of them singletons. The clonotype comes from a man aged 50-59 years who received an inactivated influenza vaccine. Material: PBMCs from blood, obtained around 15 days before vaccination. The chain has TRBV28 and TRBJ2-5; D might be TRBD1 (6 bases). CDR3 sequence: CASSLPIQGTYQETQYF. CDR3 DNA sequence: TGTGCCAGCAGTTTACCTATACAGGGAACGTACCAAGAGACCCAGTACTTC.